This T cell receptor beta chain derives from a study of blood T cell repertoires in COVID-19. On the study more broadly: Material from acute and convalescent COVID-19 was sourced from the United States, Italy and Spain. T cells, B-cell-depleted T cells, or PBMCs provided the cDNA or gDNA that served as material.

Source study methods: Amplification of reference gene primers was used by the study to estimate nucleated cell counts. Sequencing used immunoSEQ multiplex PCR; TCRdb keeps in-frame clones, though not all of them. That table furnishes V, J and clone size, whereas the DNA furnished D and trimming. The data hold around 95,000 clones, with around four fifths observed a single time. This clonotype originated in a middle-aged man with active or convalescent COVID-19. What was sequenced was peripheral blood.

This CDR3 is CASSYGNEQYF. In DNA, the CDR3 is TGTGCCAGCAGCTACGGGAACGAGCAGTACTTC. This rearrangement joins TRBV7-9 to TRBJ2-7; possible D gene TRBD2, 5 bases. Trimming removed 4 bases from V and 5 bases from J, with 6 bases in between. CDR3 length equals 11 residues. The V gene's germline CDR1 is SEHNR and CDR2 FQNEAQ (reference sequence).